This T cell receptor beta chain was retrieved from a study of T cell repertoires in cytomegalovirus infection. In the study overall: Recently identified HLA-C-restricted CMV epitopes were among the peptides used. Both CMV infection and a matching HLA type were indicated by public TCR beta signatures.

TCRdb processed the reads anew with MiXCR; each CDR3 protein has one entry. The data contain 110,000 to 150,000 distinct CDR3 sequences, 30% to 40% of them seen just once; the ten biggest clones take up roughly 47%. This clonotype came up a few times. As yet, its antigen is unknown. The CDR3 has 13 residues. The V gene lost 5 bases and the J gene lost 3 bases, with 11 bases spanning the gap. CDR1 and CDR2 from the germline V gene are SGHTA and FQGNSA. The sequencing here drew on CD8+ T cells from cultured PBMCs, taken from culture after CMV antigen stimulation. The V and J genes are TRBV7-2 and TRBJ2-7; unclear D gene. The receptor comes from a human donor in good health (CMV status not recorded). Some clones in this sample may be carry-over from other donors' samples. CDR3 sequence reads: CASSNRQHYEQYF. The DNA for the CDR3 is TGTGCCAGCAGCAACCGACAACACTACGAGCAGTACTTC.